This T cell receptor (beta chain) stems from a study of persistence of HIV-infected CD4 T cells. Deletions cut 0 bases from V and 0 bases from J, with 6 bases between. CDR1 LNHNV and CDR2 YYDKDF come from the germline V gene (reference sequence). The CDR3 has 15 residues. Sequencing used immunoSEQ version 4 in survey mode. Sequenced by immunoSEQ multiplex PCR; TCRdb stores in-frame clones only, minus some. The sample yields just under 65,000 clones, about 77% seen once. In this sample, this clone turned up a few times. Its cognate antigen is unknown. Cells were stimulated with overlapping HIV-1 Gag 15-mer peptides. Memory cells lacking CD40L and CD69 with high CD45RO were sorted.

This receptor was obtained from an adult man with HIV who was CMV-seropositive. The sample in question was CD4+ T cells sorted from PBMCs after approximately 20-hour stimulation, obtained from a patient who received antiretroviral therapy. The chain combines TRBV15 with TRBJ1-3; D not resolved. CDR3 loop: CATSRDRDSGNTIYF. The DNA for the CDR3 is TGTGCCACCAGCAGAGATCGGGACTCTGGAAACACCATATATTTT.